A single TCR beta chain is shown here with its context. Its antigen is currently unknown. The data derive from a study of shared clonotypes between healthy human individuals. Study results and limitations: What limited the represented genetic and exposure-history diversity was the small number of donors.

Around 86 million PBMCs went into genomic DNA for unsorted samples. The authors ran the assay at deep level. Unsorted PBMC replicate PCRs drew on around 310 ng DNA, representing some 32,000 T cell genomes. Generated by immunoSEQ multiplex PCR, the TCRdb table keeps only in-frame clones and is missing some. In the table there are some 480,000 clones, 65% to 80% of which are singletons. CDR3 length equals 18 residues. V lost 3 bases, J lost 5 bases, and 17 bases stayed unmatched. CDR1 and CDR2 (germline): SQVTM, ANQGSEA. The TCR originated in a woman aged 40 to 50 in good health. Some clones in this sample may be carry-over from other donors' samples. Sequencing was done on a sample of PBMCs. J is TRBJ2-1 and V is TRBV29-1; 9 bases are a match to TRBD2. The chain's CDR3 is CSVESRLAEINPDNEQFF. For the CDR3, the DNA is TGCAGCGTTGAGAGTAGACTAGCGGAAATAAACCCCGACAATGAGCAGTTCTTC.